These 32 T cell receptor beta chains share one sample of origin, sequenced in a study of CD8+CD57+ T cells in acquired aplastic anemia. TCR beta VDJ and CDR3 profiles were obtained from a genomic DNA template. TCRdb independently ran MiXCR on the reads; one entry per CDR3 protein. In the table there are 190,000 or so distinct CDR3 sequences, roughly half of which are singletons. Individuals selected for sequencing had exhibited CD8+CD57+ cell expansion on flow cytometry. Material: sorted CD4+, CD8+, or CD8+CD57+ T cells (not recorded which) from PBMCs. Every receptor here comes from a human donor with aplastic anemia.

This chain connects TRBV25-1 to TRBJ1-2; tentatively, D is TRBD1 (5 bases). The CDR3 runs to 14 residues. Per the germline V gene, CDR1 is MGHDK and CDR2 is SYGVNS. The ends were cut back, 6 bases at V and 8 bases at J, with 19 bases in the middle. The CDR3 nucleotides read TGTGCCAGCAGCGACCCGGGGCGGGCATTCGGCTACACCTTC. Protein: CASSDPGRAFGYTF.

This clonotype showed up just once. V and J are TRBV5-4 and TRBJ2-7; the match to TRBD1 covers 10 bases. CDR1 and CDR2 (germline): SGHNT, YYREEE (reference sequence). The CDR3 is made up of 13 amino acids. Germline trimming cut 4 bases from V and 6 bases from J; bases unmatched to any gene: 4. CDR3 DNA: TGTGCCAGCAGCCAATGGACAGGGGGCGAGCAGTACTTC. Translated, it gives CASSQWTGGEQYF.

V is TRBV2 and J is TRBJ2-6; D is ambiguous. CDR1 SNHLY and CDR2 FYNNEI come from the germline V gene. Trimming removed 7 bases at V and 2 bases at J, with 15 bases between. The CDR3 loop spans 16 amino acids. The CDR3 sequence: CASTRTPSTGANVLTF. The CDR3 nucleotides read TGTGCCAGCACCCGCACCCCCAGTACTGGGGCCAACGTCCTGACTTTC.

Regarding this clonotype: One junction end disagrees with the germline gene, perhaps due to a read error. The genes are TRBV11-3 and TRBJ1-6; no reliable D call. The CDR3 totals 14 residues. Per germline, CDR1 SGHNT and CDR2 YENEEA. The CDR3 region has the DNA TGTGCCAGCAGCTTAGATTTCCGACCTTCAGCCCTCCACTTT. Its translation: CASSLDFRPSALHF.

This clonotype appeared a few times. The rearrangement uses TRBV7-2 and TRBJ1-6, with D perhaps TRBD1 (5 bases). CDR1 and CDR2 from the germline V gene are SGHTA and FQGNSA. The CDR3 runs 14 residues. The V and J ends lost 1 base and 10 bases respectively, with 11 bases between them. The CDR3, as DNA: TGTGCCAGCAGCTTAGAGTGGGGCCAGTCACCCCTCCACTTT. It specifies CASSLEWGQSPLHF.

This clonotype was seen repeatedly, ten times or more. The rearrangement joins TRBV7-3 to TRBJ1-1, with D maybe TRBD1 (5 bases). CDR1 is SGHTA and CDR2 is FQGTGA in the germline V gene. Trimming stripped 2 bases from V and 0 bases from J, with 7 bases between. The CDR3 is 14 residues long. The CDR3 sequence: CASSLGGLNTEAFF. CDR3 in DNA: TGTGCCAGCAGCTTAGGGGGGTTGAACACTGAAGCTTTCTTT.

This chain joins TRBV7-8 and TRBJ1-2; D gene ambiguous. Germline V gene lookup returns CDR1 SGHVS and CDR2 FQNEAQ. V was shortened by 5 bases and J by 14 bases, with 21 bases between the two germline ends. The CDR3 has 13 residues. This CDR3 is CASSVFSGFGSTF. The DNA of the CDR3 is TGTGCCAGCAGCGTGTTCTCCGGATTTGGATCTACCTTC.

This clonotype was seen repeatedly, ten times or more. V usage is TRBV18 and J usage is TRBJ2-5, with D uncertain. Germline values: CDR1 KGHSH, CDR2 LQKENI. This CDR3 spans 14 amino acids. V dropped 0 bases and J dropped 1 base, with 6 bases sitting between them. The CDR3 region has the DNA TGTGCCAGCTCACCACCGTACGTCCAAGAGACCCAGTACTTC. Translated: CASSPPYVQETQYF.

The V gene is TRBV19, the J gene TRBJ2-6; D not certain. The length of the CDR3 is 12 residues. Trimming cost V 3 bases and J 4 bases, with 1 base left between them. Germline V lookup: CDR1 LNHDA, CDR2 SQIVND (reference sequence). The CDR3 coding sequence is TGTGCCAGTAGTATCGGGGCCAACGTCCTGACTTTC. It is translated as CASSIGANVLTF.

The chain joins TRBV10-3 to TRBJ2-3; D might be TRBD1 (5 bases). This CDR3 spans 15 amino acids. Trimming cost V 3 bases and J 2 bases, with 12 bases left between them. The V gene's germline CDR1 is ENHRY and CDR2 SYGVKD. The CDR3 DNA reads TGTGCCATCAGTGAAAGGACATCTTCCACAGATACGCAGTATTTT. This codes for CAISERTSSTDTQYF.

Concerning this clonotype: Since the CDR3 does not end with the conserved phenylalanine or tryptophan, this likely comes from a read error. This rearrangement joins TRBV7-3 to TRBJ2-5, with 7 positions matching TRBD2. Germline lookup yields CDR1 SGHTA and CDR2 FQGTGA. The CDR3 is 14 residues long. The CDR3 DNA sequence: TGTGCCAGCAGCCTAACTAGCGACCAAGAGACCCAGTACTCC. This codes for CASSLTSDQETQYS.

The V gene is TRBV20-1, the J gene TRBJ2-5; D unclear. The V and J ends lost 2 bases and 4 bases respectively, with 11 bases between them. Germline V lookup: CDR1 DFQATT, CDR2 SNEGSKA (reference sequence). The CDR3 is 13 residues long. The CDR3 reads CSARITVGETQYF. CDR3 DNA: TGCAGTGCTAGAATCACGGTTGGAGAGACCCAGTACTTC.

The chain couples TRBV2 to TRBJ1-2, with 8 bases fitting TRBD1. This CDR3 has 16 amino acids. V shed 6 bases, J shed 2 bases, and the junction held 11 bases outside the gene matches. Germline V gene lookup returns CDR1 SNHLY and CDR2 FYNNEI. CDR3 coding DNA: TGTGCCAGCAGCGCGGCGGGGACAGGCGACAACTATGGCTACACCTTC. Protein: CASSAAGTGDNYGYTF.

V and J are TRBV9 and TRBJ2-1; a possible D gene is TRBD2 (5 bases). V shed 0 bases and J shed 2 bases, with 15 bases lying between them. Germline V gives CDR1 SGDLS, CDR2 YYNGEE. CDR3 size: 17 residues. The CDR3 is CASSVGPQRRTYNEQFF. The CDR3, as DNA: TGTGCCAGCAGCGTAGGGCCCCAGCGGAGGACCTACAATGAGCAGTTCTTC.

The V and J genes are TRBV20-1 and TRBJ1-2; D is unresolved. CDR3 size: 12 residues. Germline V gene lookup returns CDR1 DFQATT and CDR2 SNEGSKA (reference sequence). The V and J ends lost 3 bases and 3 bases respectively, with 8 bases between them. The CDR3 is CSARTGYYGYTF. CDR3 DNA: TGCAGTGCTAGGACGGGGTACTATGGCTACACCTTC.

The gene calls are TRBV6-1 and TRBJ1-6, with 10 bases matching TRBD1. J was trimmed by 9 bases and V by 6 bases; bases with no gene match: 5. Germline V gene sequence: CDR1 MNHNS, CDR2 SASEGT. This CDR3 is built from 14 residues. The CDR3 nucleotides read TGTGCCAGCAGGCCGGGACAGGGGAGTTCACCCCTCCACTTT. It is translated as CASRPGQGSSPLHF.

The table lists this clonotype with many counts. The chain has TRBV5-1 and TRBJ2-7, with TRBD1 matching 7 bases. Germline CDR1 is SGHRS and CDR2 is YFSETQ. V lost 1 base, J lost 2 bases, and 6 bases stayed unmatched. CDR3 length equals 15 residues. The CDR3 nucleotides read TGCGCCAGCAGCTTGTCAACGACAGGGACCTACGAGCAGTACTTC. Translated: CASSLSTTGTYEQYF.

Many counts were recorded for this clonotype. The chain links TRBV9 to TRBJ1-5, with D unclear. This CDR3 spans 13 amino acids. CDR1 is SGDLS, CDR2 YYNGEE, per germline. Deletions cut 4 bases from V and 3 bases from J, with 8 bases between. CDR3 in DNA: TGTGCCAGCAGCAACAGCAACAATCAGCCCCAGCATTTT. This sequence encodes CASSNSNNQPQHF.

Regarding this clonotype: This may come from a read error, since a much larger clone is one base off. The chain joins TRBV5-1 to TRBJ1-3; D is undetermined. The CDR3 has 15 residues. The germline gives CDR1 SGHRS, CDR2 YFSETQ. Trimming stripped 5 bases from V and 0 bases from J, with 12 bases between. CDR3 in amino acids: CASSPTPISGNTIYF. DNA for the CDR3: TGCGCCAGCAGTCCGACTCCGATCTCTGGAAACACCATATATTTT.

Note on this clonotype: Here the CDR3 omits its conserved ending phenylalanine or tryptophan, so a read error is the likely source. V gene TRBV10-3 combines with J gene TRBJ2-5, with 7 bases aligning to TRBD2. Looked up from germline, CDR1 is ENHRY and CDR2 is SYGVKD. Germline trimming cut 5 bases from V and 5 bases from J; bases unmatched to any gene: 5. This CDR3 contains 13 residues. DNA for the CDR3: TGTGCCATCAGTAGCGGGACGCCGGAGACCCAGTACTAC. This codes for CAISSGTPETQYY.

This clonotype was found once. This sequence joins TRBV6-1 and TRBJ2-7; 8 bases are shared with TRBD1. CDR1 and CDR2 from the germline V gene are MNHNS and SASEGT. This CDR3 spans 13 amino acids. The V gene end was trimmed by 7 bases and the J gene end by 4 bases; junction bases not matched to a gene: 6. The CDR3 nucleotides are TGTGCCAGCAATGACAGGGGAGCGTACGAGCAGTACTTC. Amino acids: CASNDRGAYEQYF.

The chain couples TRBV19 to TRBJ2-7, with D unclear. The length of the CDR3 is 12 residues. Trimming left V 7 bases short and J 2 bases short, with 9 bases between. Germline V lookup: CDR1 LNHDA, CDR2 SQIVND (reference sequence). The CDR3 coding sequence is TGTGCCAGTACAAACGGAACCTACGAGCAGTACTTC. This encodes CASTNGTYEQYF. Filled out from reference TRBV19 and TRBJ2-7, the complete variable domain reads DGGITQSPKYLFRKEGQNVTLSCEQNLNHDAMYWYRQDPGQGLRLIYYSQIVNDFQKGDIAEGYSVSREKKESFPLTVTSAQKNPTAFYLCASTNGTYEQYFGPGTRLTVT.

This chain uses TRBV7-9 with TRBJ2-3; D is unclear. Germline CDR1 and CDR2: SEHNR and FQNEAQ (reference sequence). This CDR3 has 13 amino acids. V shed 5 bases and J shed 5 bases, with 11 bases lying between them. The CDR3 spells CASSASGRDTQYF. CDR3 bases: TGTGCCAGCAGCGCCTCAGGAAGAGATACGCAGTATTTT.

At least ten counts were recorded for this clonotype. The chain uses TRBV9 and TRBJ2-2; 7 bases map to TRBD1. The V segment lost 4 bases and the J segment 5 bases; nucleotides outside the gene matches: 11. The CDR3 length is 16 residues. Germline CDR1 reads SGDLS; CDR2 reads YYNGEE. This chain's CDR3 is CASSLRQGERTGELFF. For the CDR3, the DNA is TGTGCCAGCAGCCTACGACAGGGAGAGCGTACCGGGGAGCTGTTTTTT.

This chain connects TRBV20-1 to TRBJ1-6; D is unresolved. Germline-derived CDR1 and CDR2 are DFQATT and SNEGSKA (reference sequence). The V gene lost 3 bases and the J gene lost 0 bases, with 15 bases spanning the gap. The CDR3 runs to 17 residues. CDR3 region: CSARAPEASSYNSPLHF. The CDR3 DNA reads as TGCAGTGCTAGGGCGCCAGAAGCTAGCTCCTATAATTCACCCCTCCACTTT.

The chain joins TRBV2 to TRBJ2-5; 7 bases are a match to TRBD2. CDR1 SNHLY and CDR2 FYNNEI come from the germline V gene. CDR3 size: 15 residues. V was pared by 2 bases and J by 4 bases, with 7 bases of the junction left unmatched. The CDR3 reads CASSEQLATPETQYF. In DNA form, the CDR3 reads TGTGCCAGCAGTGAACAACTAGCGACACCAGAGACCCAGTACTTC.

The V call is TRBV5-1, the J call TRBJ1-1; D may be TRBD1 (5 bases). V lost 0 bases, J lost 3 bases, and 15 bases lay in between. The CDR3 spans 16 residues. Germline V gene sequence: CDR1 SGHRS, CDR2 YFSETQ. CDR3 in amino acids: CASSLGSGRADTEAFF. CDR3 coding DNA: TGCGCCAGCAGCTTGGGTTCGGGCAGGGCGGACACTGAAGCTTTCTTT. Full variable domain (rest looked up from reference TRBV5-1 and TRBJ1-1): KAGVTQTPRYLIKTRGQQVTLSCSPISGHRSVSWYQQTPGQGLQFLFEYFSETQRNKGNFPGRFSGRQFSNSRSEMNVSTLELGDSALYLCASSLGSGRADTEAFFGQGTRLTVV.

The sample holds many counts of this clonotype. V is TRBV6-1 and J is TRBJ1-5, with a tentative D call TRBD1 (5 bases). Germline values: CDR1 MNHNS, CDR2 SASEGT. V gave up 6 bases and J gave up 0 bases, with 15 bases separating them. The CDR3 contains 16 residues. The CDR3 protein is CASSSPGRDSNQPQHF. CDR3 DNA sequence: TGTGCCAGCAGCAGCCCGGGCAGGGATAGCAATCAGCCCCAGCATTTT.

V and J are TRBV20-1 and TRBJ2-7; the D call may be TRBD1 or TRBD2 (5 bases each). Germline values: CDR1 DFQATT, CDR2 SNEGSKA (reference sequence). V was cut by 3 bases and J by 2 bases, with 11 bases left in between. CDR3 length equals 13 residues. The CDR3 here is CSARRQGAYEQYF. The CDR3 coding sequence is TGCAGTGCTAGGCGGCAGGGAGCCTACGAGCAGTACTTC.

The chain employs TRBV10-1 and TRBJ2-3; TRBD2 might be the D (5 bases). The germline CDR1 and CDR2 sequences are WNHNN and SYGVQD (reference sequence). The V gene lost 3 bases and the J gene lost 2 bases, with 9 bases spanning the gap. CDR3 length: 14 amino acids. In nucleotides, the CDR3 is TGCGCCAGCAGTGACGGGGAATCCACAGATACGCAGTATTTT. This gives the protein CASSDGESTDTQYF.

This clonotype appeared many times. CDR3 protein: CSAQRAGQETQYF. In DNA, the CDR3 is TGCAGTGCCCAGAGAGCGGGGCAAGAGACCCAGTACTTC. V gene TRBV20-1 combines with J gene TRBJ2-5; 7 nucleotides align to TRBD2. CDR1 is DFQATT, CDR2 SNEGSKA, per germline (reference sequence). The CDR3 sequence is 13 residues long. V trimming: 6 bases; J trimming: 2 bases; junction bases outside the gene matches: 6.

Many counts were recorded for this clonotype. This rearrangement joins TRBV9 to TRBJ1-5; 7 bases line up with TRBD1. The J segment lost 2 bases and the V segment lost 0 bases, leaving 5 bases of the junction unmatched. CDR1 SGDLS and CDR2 YYNGEE come from the germline V gene. There are 16 residues in the CDR3. The CDR3 loop reads CASSVAPGGGNQPQHF. The CDR3 nucleotides are TGTGCCAGCAGCGTAGCTCCAGGGGGTGGCAATCAGCCCCAGCATTTT. Based on the CDR3 plus reference TRBV9 and TRBJ1-5, the full variable domain is DSGVTQTPKHLITATGQRVTLRCSPRSGDLSVYWYQQSLDQGLQFLIQYYNGEERAKGNILERFSAQQFPDLHSELNLSSLELGDSALYFCASSVAPGGGNQPQHFGDGTRLSIL.